The 6 T cell receptor beta chains below were found in one sample sequenced in a study of blood T cell repertoires in COVID-19 (dated by TCRdb to the early 2020s). The method behind the library was the immunoSEQ multiplex PCR assay. The clones in this table, taken by TCRdb from immuneACCESS, are in-frame only. Not every clone is retained; where verified, under half of the shortfall comes from an unresolved V gene, and the cause of the rest is unknown. The sample table shows over 300,000 clones, and roughly 85% are seen once. The ten largest make up 4.5% to 7% of the sample. Specimen: PBMCs or T cells enriched from blood (not recorded which). These receptors came from a woman in her 30s who had recovered from COVID-19.

The chain recombines TRBV2 with TRBJ1-4, with D tentatively TRBD1 (6 bases). V dropped 8 bases and J dropped 7 bases, with 20 bases sitting between them. Germline V gives CDR1 SNHLY, CDR2 FYNNEI. The CDR3 is 15 residues long. CDR3 protein: CASGSQRGGREKLFF. CDR3 DNA: TGTGCCAGCGGATCCCAGCGGGGGGGGCGTGAAAAACTGTTTTTT.

This clone was counted once. The CDR3 loop is CASSRGRRGNTEAFF. The CDR3 nucleotides read TGTGCCAGCAGCCGGGGAAGAAGAGGGAACACTGAAGCTTTCTTT. This chain joins TRBV5-6 and TRBJ1-1; no clear D. Trimming left V 4 bases short and J 1 base short, with 14 bases between. From germline, CDR1 is SGHDT and CDR2 YYEEEE. The CDR3 totals 15 residues.

This sequence joins TRBV9 and TRBJ1-2; 8 bases fit TRBD1. The CDR3 sequence is 15 residues long. Germline CDR1 is SGDLS and CDR2 is YYNGEE. V lost 4 bases and J lost 5; bases outside the gene matches: 10. The CDR3 loop reads CASSSMDRASYGYTF. Here the CDR3 DNA reads TGTGCCAGCAGCTCAATGGACAGGGCTAGTTATGGCTACACCTTC.

This chain uses TRBV6-2 or TRBV6-3 with TRBJ2-7, with D unresolved. CDR1 is MNHEY, CDR2 SVGEGT, per germline. This CDR3 contains 12 residues. The V end lost 2 bases, the J end lost 3 bases, and 5 bases lay between the germline ends. In DNA, the CDR3 is TGTGCCAGCAGTTACGTCCTCTACGAGCAGTACTTC. This codes for CASSYVLYEQYF.

The chain couples TRBV10-3 to TRBJ1-5; D remains ambiguous. Germline CDR1 and CDR2: ENHRY and SYGVKD. This CDR3 is built from 14 residues. V lost 5 bases, J lost 2 bases, and 10 bases lay in between. The CDR3 region is CAISPDGGNQPQHF. As DNA, the CDR3 is TGTGCCATCAGTCCGGACGGGGGCAATCAGCCCCAGCATTTT.

The V call is TRBV6-2 or TRBV6-3, the J call TRBJ2-2; weak D call: TRBD1 (6 bases). Trimming took 5 bases from V and 0 from J, leaving 10 bases between them. From germline, CDR1 is MNHEY and CDR2 SVGEGT. CDR3 length: 15 residues. CDR3 coding DNA: TGTGCCAGCAGTCCCGGGACAACGAACACCGGGGAGCTGTTTTTT. Protein product: CASSPGTTNTGELFF.